Included here is one TCR beta chain sequence, with context. In the study's own analysis: Cell counts per sample came from amplifying reference gene primers. Using immunoSEQ multiplex PCR, the repertoire was profiled, and TCRdb retains in-frame clones only, with some absent. V, J and clone size are those of that table, while D and trimming were read from the DNA. Counted here are approximately 24,000 clones, approximately 94% occurring once; the ten biggest clones make up roughly 4%. Per germline, CDR1 MNHEY and CDR2 SVGAGI. The CDR3 loop spans 13 amino acids. V lost 8 bases, J lost 5 bases, and 5 bases stayed unmatched. The sample originates from a study of blood T cell repertoires in COVID-19. On the study more broadly: Specimens from acute and convalescent COVID-19 originated in the United States, Italy and Spain. The analysed material was cDNA or gDNA that came from T cells, B-cell-depleted T cells, or PBMCs.

This chain uses TRBV6-5 with TRBJ2-3; 9 bases line up with TRBD1. Sequenced sample: peripheral blood. The origin of this receptor is a woman aged 45-59 years with active COVID-19. This CDR3 is CASSDRGGDTQYF. The CDR3, as DNA: TGTGCCAGCTCAGACAGGGGGGGAGATACGCAGTATTTT.